The 4 T cell receptor beta chains reported below all come from one sample, sequenced in a study of a mutant IDH1 vaccine in newly diagnosed glioma. No antigen has been assigned to these receptors. The data were produced by immunoSEQ multiplex PCR, yet TCRdb's version contains in-frame clones alone and is incomplete. The sample consists of around 78,000 clones, approximately 85% of them appearing once. The time point is: week 23, last vaccination. All doses held 300 ug of mutant IDH1 20-mer peptide, with topical imiquimod. This specimen consisted of PBMCs, obtained from a glioma patient whose treatment included an IDH1 peptide vaccine. These receptors originate from a man between 25 and 39 years old with glioma. Some clones in this sample may be carry-over from other donors' samples.

The chain combines TRBV11-2 with TRBJ1-4; D possibly corresponds to TRBD1 (5 bases). The CDR3 has 15 amino acids. Trimming took 1 base from V and 6 from J, leaving 12 bases between them. CDR1 and CDR2 (germline): SGHAT, FQNNGV. The DNA for the CDR3 is TGTGCCAGCAGCTTAGCAGGGCTTAAAGATGAAAAACTGTTTTTT. It yields the protein CASSLAGLKDEKLFF.

The gene calls are TRBV27 and TRBJ2-1; D not resolved. Looked up from germline, CDR1 is MNHEY and CDR2 is SMNVEV (reference sequence). This CDR3 is built from 13 residues. Trimming took off 3 bases at V and 2 bases at J, with 5 bases between the two ends. Here the CDR3 DNA reads TGTGCCAGCAGTTTCGTCCCCTACAATGAGCAGTTCTTC. Translation gives CASSFVPYNEQFF.

CDR3 in amino acids: CASSFRAGNSPLHF. The DNA for the CDR3 is TGTGCCAGCAGCTTCAGGGCGGGTAATTCACCCCTCCACTTT. The chain uses TRBV5-4 and TRBJ1-6, with a weak D call TRBD1 (5 bases). V gave up 2 bases and J gave up 6 bases, with 9 bases separating them. Germline lookup yields CDR1 SGHNT and CDR2 YYREEE (reference sequence). This CDR3 is 14 amino acids long.

The table lists this clone with a few counts. This chain connects TRBV4-3 to TRBJ1-1; D may be TRBD1 (5 bases). This CDR3 has 14 amino acids. Per germline, CDR1 LGHNA and CDR2 YSLEER. V was pared by 4 bases and J by 1 base, with 10 bases between. The chain's CDR3 is CASSLSDRNTEAFF. The CDR3 DNA follows: TGCGCCAGCAGCCTCTCTGACAGGAACACTGAAGCTTTCTTT.